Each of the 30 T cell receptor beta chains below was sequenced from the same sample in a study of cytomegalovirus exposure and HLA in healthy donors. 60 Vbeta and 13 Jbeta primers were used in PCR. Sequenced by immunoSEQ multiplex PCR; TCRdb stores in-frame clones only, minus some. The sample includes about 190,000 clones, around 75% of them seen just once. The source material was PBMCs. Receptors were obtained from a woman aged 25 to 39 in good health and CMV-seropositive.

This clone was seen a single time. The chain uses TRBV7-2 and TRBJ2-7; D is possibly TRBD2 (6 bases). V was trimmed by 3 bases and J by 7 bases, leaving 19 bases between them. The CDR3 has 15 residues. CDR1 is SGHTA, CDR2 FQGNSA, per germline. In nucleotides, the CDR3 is TGTGCCAGCAGCTTTGGCGGGGCAGGGTCGGATGAGCAGTACTTC. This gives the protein CASSFGGAGSDEQYF.

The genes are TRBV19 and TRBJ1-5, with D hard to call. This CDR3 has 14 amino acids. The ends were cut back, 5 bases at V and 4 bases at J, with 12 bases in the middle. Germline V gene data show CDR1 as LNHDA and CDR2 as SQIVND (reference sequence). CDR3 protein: CASSVVRKNQPQHF. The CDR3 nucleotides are TGTGCCAGTAGTGTGGTCAGGAAAAATCAGCCCCAGCATTTT.

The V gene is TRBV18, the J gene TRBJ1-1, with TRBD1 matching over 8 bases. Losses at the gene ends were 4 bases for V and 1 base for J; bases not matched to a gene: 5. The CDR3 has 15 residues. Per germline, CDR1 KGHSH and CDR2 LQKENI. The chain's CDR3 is CASSRQGTTNTEAFF. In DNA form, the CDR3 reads TGTGCCAGCTCACGACAGGGGACTACGAACACTGAAGCTTTCTTT.

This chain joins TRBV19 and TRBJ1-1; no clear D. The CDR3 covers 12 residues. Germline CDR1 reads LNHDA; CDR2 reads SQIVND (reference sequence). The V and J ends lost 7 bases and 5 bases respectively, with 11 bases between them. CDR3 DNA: TGTGCCAGTACCCAAACAACGACTGAAGCTTTCTTT. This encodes CASTQTTTEAFF.

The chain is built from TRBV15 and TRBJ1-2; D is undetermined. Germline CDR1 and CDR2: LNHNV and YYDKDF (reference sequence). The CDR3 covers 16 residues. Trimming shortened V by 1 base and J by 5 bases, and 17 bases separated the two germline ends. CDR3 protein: CATSRVSGVFTYGYTF. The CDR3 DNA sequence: TGTGCCACCAGCAGAGTTTCCGGGGTGTTTACATATGGCTACACCTTC.

The CDR3 loop is CAGGLAPTNEQFF. CDR3 nucleotide sequence: TGTGCCGGAGGACTAGCCCCGACGAATGAGCAGTTCTTC. J is TRBJ2-1 and V is TRBV27; 8 nucleotides line up with TRBD2. V was clipped by 11 bases and J by 7 bases; unmatched bases: 10. The CDR3 runs to 13 residues. CDR1 MNHEY and CDR2 SMNVEV come from the germline V gene (reference sequence).

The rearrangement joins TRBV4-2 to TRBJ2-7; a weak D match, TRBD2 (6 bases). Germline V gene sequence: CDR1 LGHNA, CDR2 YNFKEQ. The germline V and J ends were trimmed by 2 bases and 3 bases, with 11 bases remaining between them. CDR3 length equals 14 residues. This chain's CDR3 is CASSQIGGDYEQYF. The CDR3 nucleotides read TGTGCCAGCAGCCAAATTGGCGGGGACTACGAGCAGTACTTC.

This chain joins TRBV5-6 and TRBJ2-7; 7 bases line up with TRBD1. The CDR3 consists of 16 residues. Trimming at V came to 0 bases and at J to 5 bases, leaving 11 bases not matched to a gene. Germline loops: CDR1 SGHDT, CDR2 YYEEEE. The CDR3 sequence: CASSLAGTAVENEQYF. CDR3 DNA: TGTGCCAGCAGCTTGGCCGGGACAGCCGTCGAAAACGAGCAGTACTTC. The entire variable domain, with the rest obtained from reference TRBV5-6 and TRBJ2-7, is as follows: DAGVTQSPTHLIKTRGQQVTLRCSPKSGHDTVSWYQQALGQGPQFIFQYYEEEERQRGNFPDRFSGHQFPNYSSELNVNALLLGDSALYLCASSLAGTAVENEQYFGPGTRLTVT.

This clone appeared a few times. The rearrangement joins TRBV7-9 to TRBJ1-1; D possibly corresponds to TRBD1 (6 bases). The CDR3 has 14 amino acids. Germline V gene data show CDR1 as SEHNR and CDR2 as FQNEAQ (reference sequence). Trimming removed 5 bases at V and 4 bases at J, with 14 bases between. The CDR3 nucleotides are TGTGCCAGCAGCATGCCCGGGACATCCACTGAAGCTTTCTTT. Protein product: CASSMPGTSTEAFF.

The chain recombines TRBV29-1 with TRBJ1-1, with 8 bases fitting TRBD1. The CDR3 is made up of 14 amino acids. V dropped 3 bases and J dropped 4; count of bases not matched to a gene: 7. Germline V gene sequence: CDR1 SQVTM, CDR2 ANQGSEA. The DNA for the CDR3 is TGCAGCGTTGATCGACAGGGGTGGACCACTGAAGCTTTCTTT. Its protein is CSVDRQGWTTEAFF. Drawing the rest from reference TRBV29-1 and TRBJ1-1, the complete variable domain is SAVISQKPSRDICQRGTSLTIQCQVDSQVTMMFWYRQQPGQSLTLIATANQGSEATYESGFVIDKFPISRPNLTFSTLTVSNMSPEDSSIYLCSVDRQGWTTEAFFGQGTRLTVV.

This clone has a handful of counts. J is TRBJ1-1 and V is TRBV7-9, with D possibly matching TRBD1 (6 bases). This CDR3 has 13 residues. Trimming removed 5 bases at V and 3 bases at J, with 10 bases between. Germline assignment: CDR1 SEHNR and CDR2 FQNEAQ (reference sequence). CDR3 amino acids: CASSKQGDTEAFF. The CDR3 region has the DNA TGTGCCAGCAGCAAACAGGGTGACACTGAAGCTTTCTTT.

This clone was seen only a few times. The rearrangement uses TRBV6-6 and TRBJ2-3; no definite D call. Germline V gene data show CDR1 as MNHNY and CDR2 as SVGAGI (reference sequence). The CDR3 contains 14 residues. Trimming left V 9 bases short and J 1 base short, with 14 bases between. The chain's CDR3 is CASRPAERTDTQYF. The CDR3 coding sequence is TGTGCCAGTAGACCTGCGGAGCGCACAGATACGCAGTATTTT.

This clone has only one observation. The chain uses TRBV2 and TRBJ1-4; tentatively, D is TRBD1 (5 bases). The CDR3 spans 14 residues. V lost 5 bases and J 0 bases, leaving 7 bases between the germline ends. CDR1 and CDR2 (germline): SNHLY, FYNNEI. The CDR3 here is CASSPRATNEKLFF. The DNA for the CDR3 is TGTGCCAGCAGTCCCAGGGCAACTAATGAAAAACTGTTTTTT.

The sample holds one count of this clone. CDR3 region: CASSEADRYQPQHF. CDR3 DNA: TGTGCCAGCAGTGAAGCGGACAGATATCAGCCCCAGCATTTT. The V gene is TRBV6-1, the J gene TRBJ1-5; tentative D call: TRBD1 (6 bases). This CDR3 has 14 residues. Trimming took 0 bases from V and 5 from J, leaving 8 bases between them. From germline, CDR1 is MNHNS and CDR2 SASEGT.

The DNA for the CDR3 is TGTGCCAGCCTGGCAGGGCAAAACACTGAAGCTTTCTTT. Amino acid sequence: CASLAGQNTEAFF. This chain joins TRBV7-8 and TRBJ1-1; D may be TRBD1 (5 bases). V lost 8 bases to trimming and J lost 2 bases, with 12 bases between them. Germline-derived CDR1 and CDR2 are SGHVS and FQNEAQ. This CDR3 comprises 13 residues. Full variable domain (missing parts from reference TRBV7-8 and TRBJ1-1): GAGVSQSPRYKVAKRGQDVALRCDPISGHVSLFWYQQALGQGPEFLTYFQNEAQLDKSGLPSDRFFAERPEGSVSTLKIQRTQQEDSAVYLCASLAGQNTEAFFGQGTRLTVV.

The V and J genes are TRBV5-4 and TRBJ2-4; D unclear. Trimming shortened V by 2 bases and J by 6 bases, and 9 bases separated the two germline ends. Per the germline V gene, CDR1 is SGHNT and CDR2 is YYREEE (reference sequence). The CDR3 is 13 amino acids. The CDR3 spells CASSFGRLNIQYF. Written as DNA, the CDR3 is TGTGCCAGCAGCTTCGGCCGACTAAACATTCAGTACTTC.

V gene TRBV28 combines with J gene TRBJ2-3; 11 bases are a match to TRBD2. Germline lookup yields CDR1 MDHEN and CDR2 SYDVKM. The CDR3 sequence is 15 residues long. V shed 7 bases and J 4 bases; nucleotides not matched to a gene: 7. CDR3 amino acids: CASKGLAGGSDTQYF. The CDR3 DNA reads TGTGCCAGCAAGGGGCTAGCGGGGGGATCAGATACGCAGTATTTT.

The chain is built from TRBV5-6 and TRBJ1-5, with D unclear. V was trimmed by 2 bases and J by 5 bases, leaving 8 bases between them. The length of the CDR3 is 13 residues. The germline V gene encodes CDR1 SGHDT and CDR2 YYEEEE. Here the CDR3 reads CASSFNSDQPQHF. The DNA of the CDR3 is TGTGCCAGCAGCTTTAATTCTGATCAGCCCCAGCATTTT.

The CDR3 DNA reads TGTGCCAGTGTGGGGACAGGGGCCACCGGGGAGCTGTTTTTT. Residues: CASVGTGATGELFF. This sequence joins TRBV19 and TRBJ2-2, with 10 bases that match TRBD1. Germline loops: CDR1 LNHDA, CDR2 SQIVND (reference sequence). V lost 8 bases, J lost 4 bases, and 4 bases stayed unmatched. The CDR3 spans 14 residues.

CDR3 sequence: CASTGLRGNTGELFF. The CDR3 nucleotides are TGTGCCAGCACCGGCCTACGGGGGAACACCGGGGAGCTGTTTTTT. The rearrangement links TRBV9 to TRBJ2-2; D is perhaps TRBD2 (5 bases). The CDR3 has 15 residues. The germline gives CDR1 SGDLS, CDR2 YYNGEE. V lost 6 bases, J lost 1 base, and 13 bases lay in between. The full variable domain, rest sourced from reference TRBV9 and TRBJ2-2, is DSGVTQTPKHLITATGQRVTLRCSPRSGDLSVYWYQQSLDQGLQFLIQYYNGEERAKGNILERFSAQQFPDLHSELNLSSLELGDSALYFCASTGLRGNTGELFFGEGSRLTVL.

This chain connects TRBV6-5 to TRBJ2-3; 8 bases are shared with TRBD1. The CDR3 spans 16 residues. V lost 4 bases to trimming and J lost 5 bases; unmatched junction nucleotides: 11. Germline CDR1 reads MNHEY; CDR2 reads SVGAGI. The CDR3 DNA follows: TGTGCCAGCAGTTCTAATTTCAGGGGGCCCGGAGATACGCAGTATTTT. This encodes CASSSNFRGPGDTQYF.

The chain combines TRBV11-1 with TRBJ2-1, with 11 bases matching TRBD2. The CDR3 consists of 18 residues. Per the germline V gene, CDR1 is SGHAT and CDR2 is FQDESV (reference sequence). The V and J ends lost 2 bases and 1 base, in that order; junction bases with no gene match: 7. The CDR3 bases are TGTGCCAGCAGCTTACGGGCCCTAGCGGGAGGATCCTACAATGAGCAGTTCTTC. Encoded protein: CASSLRALAGGSYNEQFF.

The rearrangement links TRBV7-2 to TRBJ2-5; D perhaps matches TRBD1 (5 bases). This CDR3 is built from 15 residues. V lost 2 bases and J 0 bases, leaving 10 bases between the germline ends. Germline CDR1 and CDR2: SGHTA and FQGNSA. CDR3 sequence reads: CASSLRGQYQETQYF. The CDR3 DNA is TGTGCCAGCAGCTTAAGGGGCCAGTACCAAGAGACCCAGTACTTC.

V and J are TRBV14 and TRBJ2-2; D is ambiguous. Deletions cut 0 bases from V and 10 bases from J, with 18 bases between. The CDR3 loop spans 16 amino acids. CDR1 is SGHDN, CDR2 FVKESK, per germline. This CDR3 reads CASSQDEWAWPKELFF. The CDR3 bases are TGTGCCAGCAGCCAAGACGAGTGGGCTTGGCCTAAGGAGCTGTTTTTT.

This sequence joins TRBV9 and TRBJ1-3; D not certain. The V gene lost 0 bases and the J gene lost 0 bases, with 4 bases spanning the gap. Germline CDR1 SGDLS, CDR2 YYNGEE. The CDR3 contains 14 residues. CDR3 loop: CASSVDYSGNTIYF. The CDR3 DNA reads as TGTGCCAGCAGCGTAGATTACTCTGGAAACACCATATATTTT.

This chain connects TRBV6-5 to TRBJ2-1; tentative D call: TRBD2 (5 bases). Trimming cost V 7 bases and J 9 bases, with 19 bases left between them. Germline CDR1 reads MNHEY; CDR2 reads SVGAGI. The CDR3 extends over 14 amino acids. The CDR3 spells CASTPEGASGEQFF. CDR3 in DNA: TGTGCCAGCACCCCCGAGGGAGCATCCGGTGAGCAGTTCTTC.

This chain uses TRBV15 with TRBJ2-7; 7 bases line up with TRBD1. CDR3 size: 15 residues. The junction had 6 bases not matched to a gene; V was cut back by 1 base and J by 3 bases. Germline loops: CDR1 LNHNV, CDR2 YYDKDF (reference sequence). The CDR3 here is CATSRGEGAVYEQYF. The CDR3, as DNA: TGTGCCACCAGCAGAGGAGAGGGGGCAGTCTACGAGCAGTACTTC.

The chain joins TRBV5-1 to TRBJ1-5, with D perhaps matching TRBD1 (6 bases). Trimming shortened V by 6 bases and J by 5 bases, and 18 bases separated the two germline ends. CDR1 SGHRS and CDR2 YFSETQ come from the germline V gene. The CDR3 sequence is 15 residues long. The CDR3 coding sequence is TGCGCCAGCAAACCGGGACACTTGGGCCATCAGCCCCAGCATTTT. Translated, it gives CASKPGHLGHQPQHF.

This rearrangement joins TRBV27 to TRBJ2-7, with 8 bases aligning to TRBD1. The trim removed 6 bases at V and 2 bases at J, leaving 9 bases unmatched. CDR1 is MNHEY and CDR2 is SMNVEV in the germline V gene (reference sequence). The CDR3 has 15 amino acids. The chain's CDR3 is CASSTRTGYPYEQYF. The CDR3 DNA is TGTGCCAGCAGCACAAGGACAGGGTACCCCTACGAGCAGTACTTC.

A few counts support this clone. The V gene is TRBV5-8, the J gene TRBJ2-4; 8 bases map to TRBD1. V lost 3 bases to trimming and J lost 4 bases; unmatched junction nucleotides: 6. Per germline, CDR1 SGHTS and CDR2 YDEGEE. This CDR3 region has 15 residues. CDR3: CASSSYGQGKNIQYF. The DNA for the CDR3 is TGTGCCAGCAGCTCTTATGGACAGGGTAAAAACATTCAGTACTTC.